This T cell receptor beta chain was sequenced for a study of shared clonotypes between healthy human individuals. In the case of this clone: This specimen includes other DNA sequences encoding the same CDR3.

V lost 3 bases, J lost 1 base, and 4 bases lay in between. The CDR3 consists of 14 residues. The germline CDR1 and CDR2 sequences are MNHEY and SMNVEV (reference sequence). Sequencing used immunoSEQ multiplex PCR; TCRdb keeps in-frame clones, though not all of them. The repertoire consists of 2.3 million or so clones, with 90% to 95% occurring once and the leading ten covering roughly 0.36%. The TCR comes from a man younger than 35 in good health. Some clones in this sample may be carry-over from other donors' samples. V is TRBV27 and J is TRBJ2-6; unclear D gene. The sequenced sample was naive CD4+ T cells from PBMCs. This sample's subset: CD45RA+ positively selected. This CDR3 reads CASSLLSGANVLTF. CDR3 coding DNA: TGTGCCAGCAGTTTGTTATCTGGGGCCAACGTCCTGACTTTC.